The next 20 T cell receptor beta chains were all read from a single sample in a study of metastatic and nonmetastatic thyroid tumors. TCRdb re-called clones from the PCR reads using MiXCR. The sample lists 15,000 to 20,000 clones; almost 35% were seen once. Thyroid surgery had not been preceded by any treatment in any patient. Specimen: tumor tissue. All receptors derive from a female donor with papillary thyroid cancer or a benign thyroid nodule (not recorded which). Some clones in this sample may be carry-over from other donors' samples.

The gene calls are TRBV10-1 and TRBJ2-2; perhaps TRBD1 as D (5 bases). Germline CDR1 and CDR2: WNHNN and SYGVQD (reference sequence). The CDR3 is 14 residues long. V lost 6 bases and J 6 bases, leaving 14 bases between the germline ends. DNA for the CDR3: TGCGCCAGCAGATACAAGACAGATTCCGGGGAGCTGTTTTTT. It specifies CASRYKTDSGELFF.

This clone qualifies as medium-sized. The gene calls are TRBV12-3 or TRBV12-4 and TRBJ1-4; the D gene is possibly TRBD1 (6 bases). V shed 8 bases and J shed 6 bases, with 13 bases lying between them. This CDR3 has 13 amino acids. The CDR3 DNA reads as TGTGCCAGCGTAGGGGGATTGGATGAAAAACTGTTTTTT. It yields the protein CASVGGLDEKLFF.

This chain connects TRBV4-2 to TRBJ1-2, with 8 positions matching TRBD1. The CDR3 sequence is 15 residues long. V lost 3 bases to trimming and J lost 7 bases; unmatched junction nucleotides: 10. The germline CDR1 and CDR2 sequences are LGHNA and YNFKEQ. The CDR3 loop is CASSQGDRGIGGYTF. DNA for the CDR3: TGTGCCAGCAGCCAGGGAGACAGGGGAATCGGTGGCTACACCTTC.

This clone was seen at least ten times. V is TRBV20-1 and J is TRBJ2-1; D might be TRBD1 (5 bases). From germline, CDR1 is DFQATT and CDR2 SNEGSKA (reference sequence). The V gene lost 0 bases and the J gene lost 8 bases, with 23 bases spanning the gap. The length of the CDR3 is 17 residues. CDR3: CSARDRITVAQGDEQFF. The CDR3 region has the DNA TGCAGTGCTAGAGATCGGATCACGGTAGCCCAAGGGGATGAGCAGTTCTTC.

The chain couples TRBV20-1 to TRBJ1-2; tentative D call: TRBD1 (5 bases). Germline lookup yields CDR1 DFQATT and CDR2 SNEGSKA (reference sequence). V gave up 3 bases and J gave up 0 bases, with 14 bases separating them. The CDR3 has 15 residues. CDR3 region: CSASGAESPNYGYTF. CDR3 DNA sequence: TGCAGTGCTAGTGGGGCGGAGTCCCCTAACTATGGCTACACCTTC.

This clone was counted a few times. CDR3 amino acids: CASSFVLGEGNTIYF. CDR3 coding DNA: TGTGCCAGCAGTTTCGTTTTGGGTGAGGGAAACACCATATATTTT. This sequence joins TRBV28 and TRBJ1-3, with D hard to call. Germline V CDR1 and CDR2: MDHEN, SYDVKM. CDR3 length: 15 residues. The V end was cut by 3 bases, the J end by 4 bases, with 13 bases between.

In its sample, this clone was seen many times. The chain recombines TRBV9 with TRBJ2-2; 7 nucleotides match TRBD1. CDR1 is SGDLS and CDR2 is YYNGEE in the germline V gene. Unmatched junction bases numbered 3, after V lost 2 bases and J lost 2 bases. The CDR3 contains 15 residues. In DNA form, the CDR3 reads TGTGCCAGCAGCGTGACAGGGATTAACACCGGGGAGCTGTTTTTT. It is translated as CASSVTGINTGELFF. The variable domain in full, with the rest retrieved from reference TRBV9 and TRBJ2-2, is DSGVTQTPKHLITATGQRVTLRCSPRSGDLSVYWYQQSLDQGLQFLIQYYNGEERAKGNILERFSAQQFPDLHSELNLSSLELGDSALYFCASSVTGINTGELFFGEGSRLTVL.

Sample share makes this clone medium-sized. The chain recombines TRBV19 with TRBJ1-5; weak D call: TRBD1 (5 bases). The length of the CDR3 is 15 residues. The germline CDR1 and CDR2 sequences are LNHDA and SQIVND (reference sequence). The V gene lost 7 bases and the J gene lost 7 bases, with 20 bases spanning the gap. The CDR3 is CASTFYPLGRQPQHF. DNA for the CDR3: TGTGCCAGTACCTTCTACCCCCTGGGGCGCCAGCCCCAGCATTTT.

This chain connects TRBV6-1 to TRBJ2-7; a possible D gene is TRBD1 (5 bases). This CDR3 region has 14 residues. Trimming took 5 bases from V and 2 from J, leaving 13 bases between them. CDR1 and CDR2 from the germline V gene are MNHNS and SASEGT. In DNA, the CDR3 is TGTGCCAGCAGTCCGCGACAGCCCCCCTACGAGCAGTACTTC. As protein: CASSPRQPPYEQYF.

The gene calls are TRBV28 and TRBJ1-1; D remains ambiguous. The germline V gene has CDR1 MDHEN and CDR2 SYDVKM. V was cut by 3 bases and J by 8 bases, with 10 bases left in between. The CDR3 is 12 amino acids. The DNA of the CDR3 is TGTGCCAGCAGTTTCTTATTCAGGGAAGCTTTCTTT. It yields the protein CASSFLFREAFF.

This clone counts as medium-sized. The chain couples TRBV6-1 to TRBJ1-6; weak D call: TRBD1 (6 bases). The germline V gene has CDR1 MNHNS and CDR2 SASEGT. V was trimmed by 9 bases and J by 10 bases, leaving 16 bases between them. The CDR3 length is 13 residues. The CDR3 nucleotides read TGTGCCAGTCGTTCAGGGGCAAGGTCACCCCTCCACTTT. Translated, it gives CASRSGARSPLHF.

The chain links TRBV20-1 to TRBJ2-1; D is possibly TRBD2 (6 bases). Trimming shortened V by 6 bases and J by 1 base, and 16 bases separated the two germline ends. CDR3 length equals 15 residues. CDR1 DFQATT and CDR2 SNEGSKA come from the germline V gene (reference sequence). The CDR3 DNA follows: TGCAGTGCCCCTAACGGGAGTTGGTCCTACAATGAGCAGTTCTTC. Its protein product is CSAPNGSWSYNEQFF.

This clone was detected many times. The chain combines TRBV30 with TRBJ1-1; D gene uncertain. The germline V gene encodes CDR1 GTSNPN and CDR2 SVGIG (reference sequence). The CDR3 sequence is 11 residues long. V lost 0 bases, J lost 5 bases, and 4 bases lay in between. CDR3 loop: CAWSVKTEAFF. CDR3 sequence (DNA): TGTGCCTGGAGTGTTAAGACTGAAGCTTTCTTT.

V gene TRBV20-1 combines with J gene TRBJ1-2, with 7 nucleotides matching TRBD1. The CDR3 extends over 12 amino acids. Germline CDR1 and CDR2: DFQATT and SNEGSKA (reference sequence). V shed 3 bases and J 7 bases; nucleotides not matched to a gene: 5. CDR3 nucleotide sequence: TGCAGTGCTAGTGACAGGGAGGGTGGCTACACCTTC. Translating gives CSASDREGGYTF.

This clone was picked up many times. V gene TRBV6-2 or TRBV6-3 combines with J gene TRBJ2-2, with 10 bases fitting TRBD1. This CDR3 is 15 amino acids long. CDR1 and CDR2 from the germline V gene are MNHEY and SVGEGT. The junction had 3 bases not matched to a gene; V was cut back by 5 bases and J by 3 bases. CDR3 nucleotide sequence: TGTGCCAGCAGTGCTGGACAGGGGGACACCGGGGAGCTGTTTTTT. The encoded protein is CASSAGQGDTGELFF.

The chain couples TRBV6-1 to TRBJ2-7, with D unresolved. Trimming left V 1 base short and J 4 bases short, with 8 bases between. This CDR3 spans 13 amino acids. Germline assignment: CDR1 MNHNS and CDR2 SASEGT. CDR3 in DNA: TGTGCCAGCAGTGAAGTGGGGTTTTACGAGCAGTACTTC. It specifies CASSEVGFYEQYF.

The chain joins TRBV11-2 to TRBJ1-6; 7 bases line up with TRBD1. V was clipped by 0 bases and J by 6 bases; unmatched bases: 2. Germline V gene sequence: CDR1 SGHAT, CDR2 FQNNGV. The CDR3 spans 15 residues. Here the CDR3 reads CASSLEGTANSPLHF. In nucleotides, the CDR3 is TGTGCCAGCAGCTTAGAAGGGACAGCTAATTCACCCCTCCACTTT.

This clone was counted ten times or more. This could be a read error, since a much larger clone is one nucleotide away. The V and J genes are TRBV19 and TRBJ2-1, with 8 bases matching TRBD1. Germline loops: CDR1 LNHDA, CDR2 SQIVND (reference sequence). The CDR3 has 16 amino acids. CDR3: CASSPRRDRQYNKQFF. The CDR3 DNA follows: TGTGCCAGTAGTCCGCGCCGGGACAGGCAGTACAATAAGCAGTTCTTC.

The chain couples TRBV19 to TRBJ2-7; D ambiguous. The CDR3 is 13 residues long. V was shortened by 3 bases and J by 3 bases, with 9 bases between the two germline ends. Germline CDR1 LNHDA, CDR2 SQIVND (reference sequence). The CDR3 sequence is CASSINIYYEQYF. CDR3 nucleotides: TGTGCCAGTAGTATTAACATCTACTACGAGCAGTACTTC.

The sample holds one count of this clone. V gene TRBV20-1 combines with J gene TRBJ2-2; D gene uncertain. This CDR3 comprises 13 residues. Looked up from germline, CDR1 is DFQATT and CDR2 is SNEGSKA (reference sequence). V was pared by 6 bases and J by 6 bases, with 14 bases between. For the CDR3, the DNA is TGCAGTGCCCTGGACCCCGGCCCCGGGGAGCTGTTTTTT. Protein: CSALDPGPGELFF.